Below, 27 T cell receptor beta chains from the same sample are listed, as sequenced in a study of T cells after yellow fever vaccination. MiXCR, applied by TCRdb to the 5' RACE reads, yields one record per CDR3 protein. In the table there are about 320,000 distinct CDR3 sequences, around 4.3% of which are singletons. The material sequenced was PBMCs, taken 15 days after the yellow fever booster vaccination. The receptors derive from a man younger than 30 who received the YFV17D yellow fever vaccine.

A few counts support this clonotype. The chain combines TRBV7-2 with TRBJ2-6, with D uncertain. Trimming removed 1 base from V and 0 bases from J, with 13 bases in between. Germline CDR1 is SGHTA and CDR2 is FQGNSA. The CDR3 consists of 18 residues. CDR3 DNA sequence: TGTGCCAGCAGCTTAGTGAAGGGCCTCGTCTCTGGGGCCAACGTCCTGACTTTC. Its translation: CASSLVKGLVSGANVLTF.

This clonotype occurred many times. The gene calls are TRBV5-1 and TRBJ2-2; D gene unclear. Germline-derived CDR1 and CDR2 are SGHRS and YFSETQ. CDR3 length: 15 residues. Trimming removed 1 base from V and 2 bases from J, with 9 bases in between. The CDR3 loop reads CASSLRSDNTGELFF. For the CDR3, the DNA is TGCGCCAGCAGCTTGAGGTCAGACAACACCGGGGAGCTGTTTTTT.

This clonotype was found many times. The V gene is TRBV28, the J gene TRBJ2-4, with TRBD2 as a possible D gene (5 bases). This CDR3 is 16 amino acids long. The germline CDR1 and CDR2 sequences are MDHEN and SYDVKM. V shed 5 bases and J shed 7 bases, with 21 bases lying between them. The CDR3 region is CASSHPRTPQRNIQYF. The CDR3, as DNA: TGTGCCAGCAGTCACCCCAGGACTCCCCAGAGGAACATTCAGTACTTC.

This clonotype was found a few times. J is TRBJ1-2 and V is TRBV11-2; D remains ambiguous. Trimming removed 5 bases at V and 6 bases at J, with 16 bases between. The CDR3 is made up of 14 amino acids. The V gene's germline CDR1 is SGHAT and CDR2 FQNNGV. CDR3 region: CASSLLSGWNGYTF. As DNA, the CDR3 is TGTGCCAGCAGCCTCCTCTCGGGCTGGAATGGCTACACCTTC.

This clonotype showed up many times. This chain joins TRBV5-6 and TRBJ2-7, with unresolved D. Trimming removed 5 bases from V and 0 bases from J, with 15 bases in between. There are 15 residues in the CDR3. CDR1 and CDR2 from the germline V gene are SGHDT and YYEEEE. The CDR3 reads CASRPWLGDSYEQYV. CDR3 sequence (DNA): TGTGCCAGCAGACCCTGGTTGGGTGACTCCTACGAGCAGTACGTC.

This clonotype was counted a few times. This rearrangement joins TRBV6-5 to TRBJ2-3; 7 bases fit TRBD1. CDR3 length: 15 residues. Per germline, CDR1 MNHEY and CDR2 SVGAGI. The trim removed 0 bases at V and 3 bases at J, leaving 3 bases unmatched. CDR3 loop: CASSYSTGITDTQYF. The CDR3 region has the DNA TGTGCCAGCAGTTACTCGACAGGGATAACAGATACGCAGTATTTT.

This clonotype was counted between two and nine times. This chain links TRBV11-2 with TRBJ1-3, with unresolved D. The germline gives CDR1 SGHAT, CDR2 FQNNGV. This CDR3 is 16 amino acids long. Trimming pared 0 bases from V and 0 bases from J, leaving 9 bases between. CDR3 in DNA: TGTGCCAGCAGCTTAGATCCAGCCTTCTCTGGAAACACCATATATTTT. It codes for CASSLDPAFSGNTIYF.

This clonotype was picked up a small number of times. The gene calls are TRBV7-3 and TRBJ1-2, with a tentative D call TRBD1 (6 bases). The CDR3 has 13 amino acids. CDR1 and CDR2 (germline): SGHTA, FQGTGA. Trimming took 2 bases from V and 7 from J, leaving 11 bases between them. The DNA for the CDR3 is TGTGCCAGCAGCTTACCTACAGGGATTGGCTACACCTTC. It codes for CASSLPTGIGYTF.

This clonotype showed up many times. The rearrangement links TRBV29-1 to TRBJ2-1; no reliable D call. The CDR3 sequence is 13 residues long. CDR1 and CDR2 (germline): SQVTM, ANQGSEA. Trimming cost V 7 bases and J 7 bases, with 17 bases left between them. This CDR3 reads CSGAVRGWNEQFF. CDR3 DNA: TGCAGCGGGGCTGTTCGAGGTTGGAATGAGCAGTTCTTC.

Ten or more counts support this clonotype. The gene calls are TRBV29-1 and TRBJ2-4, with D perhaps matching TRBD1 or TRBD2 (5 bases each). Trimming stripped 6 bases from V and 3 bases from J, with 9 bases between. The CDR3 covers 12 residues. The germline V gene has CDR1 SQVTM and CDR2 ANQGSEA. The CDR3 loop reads CSVGRDKNIQYF. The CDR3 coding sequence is TGCAGCGTGGGACGGGACAAAAACATTCAGTACTTC. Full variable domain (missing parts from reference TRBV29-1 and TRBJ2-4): SAVISQKPSRDICQRGTSLTIQCQVDSQVTMMFWYRQQPGQSLTLIATANQGSEATYESGFVIDKFPISRPNLTFSTLTVSNMSPEDSSIYLCSVGRDKNIQYFGAGTRLSVL.

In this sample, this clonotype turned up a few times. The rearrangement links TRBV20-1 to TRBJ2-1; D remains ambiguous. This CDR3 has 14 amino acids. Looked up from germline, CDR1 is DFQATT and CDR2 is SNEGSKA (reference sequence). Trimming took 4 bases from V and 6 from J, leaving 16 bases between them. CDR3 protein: CSATLENRPNEQFF. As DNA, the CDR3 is TGCAGTGCTACTCTGGAGAACAGACCCAATGAGCAGTTCTTC.

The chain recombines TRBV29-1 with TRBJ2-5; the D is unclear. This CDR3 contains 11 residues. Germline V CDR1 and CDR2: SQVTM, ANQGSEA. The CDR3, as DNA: TGCAGTGTAAAAATATGGGAGACCCAGTACTTC. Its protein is CSVKIWETQYF.

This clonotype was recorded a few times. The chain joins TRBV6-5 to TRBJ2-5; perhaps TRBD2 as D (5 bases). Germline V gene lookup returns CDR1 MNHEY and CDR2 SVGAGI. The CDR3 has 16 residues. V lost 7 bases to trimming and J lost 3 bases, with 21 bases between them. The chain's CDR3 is CASTRRPPPGKETQYF. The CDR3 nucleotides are TGTGCCAGCACCCGCCGTCCCCCCCCGGGGAAAGAGACCCAGTACTTC.

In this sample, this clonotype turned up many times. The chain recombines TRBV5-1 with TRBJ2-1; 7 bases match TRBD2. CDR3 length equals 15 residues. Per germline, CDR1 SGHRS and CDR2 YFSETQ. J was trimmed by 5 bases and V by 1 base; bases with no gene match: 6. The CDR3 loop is CASSLYAGENNEQFF. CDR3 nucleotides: TGCGCCAGCAGCTTGTATGCGGGGGAGAACAATGAGCAGTTCTTC.

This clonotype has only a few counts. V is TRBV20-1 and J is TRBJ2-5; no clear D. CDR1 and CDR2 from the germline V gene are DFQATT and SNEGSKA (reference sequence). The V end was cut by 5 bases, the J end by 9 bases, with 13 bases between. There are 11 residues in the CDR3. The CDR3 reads CSAGPRPAQYF. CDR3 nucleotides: TGCAGTGCTGGGCCCCGGCCGGCCCAGTACTTC.

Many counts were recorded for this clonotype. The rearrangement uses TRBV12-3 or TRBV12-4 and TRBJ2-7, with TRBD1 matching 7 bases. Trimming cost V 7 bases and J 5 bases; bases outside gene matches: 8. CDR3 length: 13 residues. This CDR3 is CASTQTGVDEQYF. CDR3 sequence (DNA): TGTGCCAGCACCCAAACAGGGGTCGACGAGCAGTACTTC.

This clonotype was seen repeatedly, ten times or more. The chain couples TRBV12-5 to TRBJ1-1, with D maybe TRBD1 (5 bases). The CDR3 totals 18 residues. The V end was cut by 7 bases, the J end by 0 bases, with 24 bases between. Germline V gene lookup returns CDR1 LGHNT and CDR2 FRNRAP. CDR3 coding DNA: TGTGCTAGTGCCCCCGCCTGGGGCACTCGGTTCATGAACACTGAAGCTTTCTTT. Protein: CASAPAWGTRFMNTEAFF.

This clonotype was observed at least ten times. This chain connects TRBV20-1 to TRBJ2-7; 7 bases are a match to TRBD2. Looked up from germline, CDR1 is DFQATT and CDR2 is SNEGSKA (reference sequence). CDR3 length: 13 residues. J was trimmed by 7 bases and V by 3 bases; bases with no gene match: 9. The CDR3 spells CSASRDYGGEQYF. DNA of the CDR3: TGCAGTGCTAGCCGGGACTATGGGGGGGAGCAGTACTTC.

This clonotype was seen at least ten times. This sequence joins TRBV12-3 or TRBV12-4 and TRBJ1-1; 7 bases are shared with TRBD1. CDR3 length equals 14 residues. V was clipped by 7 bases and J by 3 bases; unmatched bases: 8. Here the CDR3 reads CASITTGSYTEAFF. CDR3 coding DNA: TGTGCCAGCATAACGACAGGGAGTTACACTGAAGCTTTCTTT.

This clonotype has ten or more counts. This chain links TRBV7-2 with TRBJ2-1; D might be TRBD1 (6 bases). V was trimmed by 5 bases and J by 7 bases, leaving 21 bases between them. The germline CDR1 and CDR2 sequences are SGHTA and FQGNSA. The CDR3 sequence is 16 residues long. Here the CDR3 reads CASSRSTGSGDNEQFF. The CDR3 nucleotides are TGTGCCAGCAGCCGCTCAACAGGGTCGGGCGATAATGAGCAGTTCTTC.

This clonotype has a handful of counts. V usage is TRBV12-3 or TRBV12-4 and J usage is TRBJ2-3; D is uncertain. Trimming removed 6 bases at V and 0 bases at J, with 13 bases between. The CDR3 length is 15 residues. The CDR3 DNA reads TGTGCCAGCAGCGCTCGGAACCCTAGCACAGATACGCAGTATTTT. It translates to CASSARNPSTDTQYF.

The CDR3 is CASTHRHRTDTQYF. CDR3 nucleotides: TGTGCCAGCACCCATCGACATCGCACAGATACGCAGTATTTT. The chain couples TRBV6-1 to TRBJ2-3; D gene uncertain. Germline values: CDR1 MNHNS, CDR2 SASEGT. V lost 7 bases and J 1 base, leaving 12 bases between the germline ends. The CDR3 loop spans 14 amino acids.

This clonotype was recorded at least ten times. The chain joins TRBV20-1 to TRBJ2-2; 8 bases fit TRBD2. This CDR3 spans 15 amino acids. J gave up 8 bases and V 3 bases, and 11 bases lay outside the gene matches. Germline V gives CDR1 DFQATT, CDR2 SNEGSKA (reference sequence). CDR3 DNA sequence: TGCAGTGCTAGGGCGGGGGGTGTTCTTTTAGGGGAGCTGTTTTTT. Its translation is CSARAGGVLLGELFF.

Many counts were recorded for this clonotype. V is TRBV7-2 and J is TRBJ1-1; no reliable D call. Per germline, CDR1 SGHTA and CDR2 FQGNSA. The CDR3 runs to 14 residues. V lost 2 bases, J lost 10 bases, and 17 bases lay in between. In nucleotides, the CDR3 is TGTGCCAGCAGCTTAATGTCCACAGATTTGACAGCTTTCTTT. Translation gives CASSLMSTDLTAFF.

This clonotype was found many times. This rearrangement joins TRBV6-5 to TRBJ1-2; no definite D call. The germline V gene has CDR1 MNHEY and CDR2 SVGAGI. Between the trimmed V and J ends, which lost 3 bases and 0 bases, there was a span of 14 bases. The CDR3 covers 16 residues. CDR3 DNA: TGTGCCAGCAGTTATCAGTCGGTCAGAACTAACTATGGCTACACCTTC. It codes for CASSYQSVRTNYGYTF.

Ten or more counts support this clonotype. CDR3 region: CASSVVAGGGDEQFF. In nucleotides, the CDR3 is TGTGCCAGCAGCGTAGTCGCGGGGGGCGGGGATGAGCAGTTCTTC. The V and J genes are TRBV9 and TRBJ2-1; 8 bases fit TRBD2. The CDR3 sequence is 15 residues long. Germline CDR1 SGDLS, CDR2 YYNGEE. V lost 0 bases and J lost 8; bases outside the gene matches: 7.

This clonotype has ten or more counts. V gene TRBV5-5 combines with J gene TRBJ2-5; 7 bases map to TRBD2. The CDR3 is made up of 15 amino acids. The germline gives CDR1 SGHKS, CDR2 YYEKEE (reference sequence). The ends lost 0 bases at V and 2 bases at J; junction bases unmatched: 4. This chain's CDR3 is CASSLGGLLQETQYF. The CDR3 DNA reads TGTGCCAGCAGCTTGGGGGGACTACTACAAGAGACCCAGTACTTC.